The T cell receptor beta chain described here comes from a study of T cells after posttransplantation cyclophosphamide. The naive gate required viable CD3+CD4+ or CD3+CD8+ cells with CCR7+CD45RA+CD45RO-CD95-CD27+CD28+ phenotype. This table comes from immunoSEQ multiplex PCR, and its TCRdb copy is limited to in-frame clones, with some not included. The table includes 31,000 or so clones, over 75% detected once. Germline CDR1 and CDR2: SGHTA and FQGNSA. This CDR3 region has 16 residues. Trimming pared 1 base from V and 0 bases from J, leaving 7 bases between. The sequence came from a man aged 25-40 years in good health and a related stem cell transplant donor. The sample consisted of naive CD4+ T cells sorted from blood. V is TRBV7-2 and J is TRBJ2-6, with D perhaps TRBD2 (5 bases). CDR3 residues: CASSLVAGSGANVLTF. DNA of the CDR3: TGTGCCAGCAGCTTAGTGGCGGGCTCTGGGGCCAACGTCCTGACTTTC.